Below, one T cell receptor (beta chain) is given with its context. The target antigen is unknown. This sample was taken from a study of CD8 T cells in ankylosing spondylitis. Trimming cost V 3 bases and J 2 bases, with 10 bases left between them. Looked up from germline, CDR1 is MGHDK and CDR2 is SYGVNS. The CDR3 consists of 14 residues. It was by quantitative 5'-RACE with molecular barcodes that TCR beta libraries were made. TCRdb reprocessed the 5' RACE reads via MiXCR and lists one record per CDR3 protein. In the table there are about 350,000 distinct CDR3 sequences, 20% to 25% of which are singletons. Study-wide results and limits: A motif of roughly 8 highly homologous TCR beta variants was seen as apparently characteristic of ankylosing spondylitis blood. Past research had described some motif variants in reactive arthritis synovial fluid and blood.

Sequenced material: blood, either unsorted or a sorted T cell fraction (not recorded which). This sequence originates from a male donor with ankylosing spondylitis or in good health (not recorded which). The rearrangement joins TRBV25-1 to TRBJ2-5; D is possibly TRBD1 or TRBD2 (5 bases each). CDR3 amino acids: CASSERGLQETQYF. The CDR3 DNA follows: TGTGCCAGCAGTGAGAGGGGATTACAAGAGACCCAGTACTTC.